These 9 T cell receptor beta chains share one sample of origin, sequenced in a study of T cells in Graves' hyperthyroidism and ophthalmopathy. Researchers amplified the TCR beta CDR3 regions from RNA transcripts. Researchers ran a first-round RT-PCR on the TCR CDR3 using the HTBI primer set. TCRdb called the multiplex PCR reads again in MiXCR, with one record for every CDR3 protein. Here the sample spans some 490,000 distinct CDR3 sequences, about 20% being singletons. The source material was blood. These receptors originate from a woman between 65 and 79 years old with Graves' ophthalmopathy.

This chain links TRBV5-1 with TRBJ2-3; TRBD1 aligns across 8 bases. The junction had 9 bases not matched to a gene; V was cut back by 4 bases and J by 2 bases. The CDR3 covers 16 residues. Germline assignment: CDR1 SGHRS and CDR2 YFSETQ. The CDR3 protein is CASSRGTGDNTDTQYF. The CDR3, as DNA: TGCGCCAGCAGCCGTGGGACAGGCGATAACACAGATACGCAGTATTTT.

This clonotype was picked up many times. The chain has TRBV28 and TRBJ1-6; D gene unclear. Trimming removed 3 bases at V and 6 bases at J, with 12 bases between. Germline V gives CDR1 MDHEN, CDR2 SYDVKM. The CDR3 is 15 residues long. The CDR3 is CASSLRDYGNSPLHF. The CDR3 DNA is TGTGCCAGCAGTTTGAGGGATTACGGTAATTCACCCCTCCACTTT.

The J gene is TRBJ2-7, the V gene TRBV20-1; D not resolved. The CDR3 totals 12 residues. The V end lost 6 bases, the J end lost 2 bases, and 11 bases lay between the germline ends. Germline-derived CDR1 and CDR2 are DFQATT and SNEGSKA (reference sequence). Written as DNA, the CDR3 is TGCAGTGCCCTGCCGGACGCCTACGAGCAGTACTTC. Translated, it gives CSALPDAYEQYF.

The CDR3 region has the DNA TGTGCCAGCAGCCTGAGAGTGGGGAATAGCAATCAGCCCCAGCATTTT. As protein: CASSLRVGNSNQPQHF. The chain has TRBV13 and TRBJ1-5, with D hard to call. The ends were cut back, 5 bases at V and 0 bases at J, with 14 bases in the middle. This CDR3 has 16 residues. The germline gives CDR1 PRHDT, CDR2 FYEKMQ (reference sequence). Combining the CDR3 with reference TRBV13 and TRBJ1-5 gives the whole variable domain AAGVIQSPRHLIKEKRETATLKCYPIPRHDTVYWYQQGPGQDPQFLISFYEKMQSDKGSIPDRFSAQQFSDYHSELNMSSLELGDSALYFCASSLRVGNSNQPQHFGDGTRLSIL.

The chain combines TRBV20-1 with TRBJ2-3; 11 bases are a match to TRBD2. CDR3 length equals 13 residues. J was trimmed by 7 bases and V by 4 bases; bases with no gene match: 4. CDR1 and CDR2 from the germline V gene are DFQATT and SNEGSKA (reference sequence). The CDR3 loop is CSATSGGRNTQYF. CDR3 coding DNA: TGCAGTGCTACTAGCGGGGGGAGAAATACGCAGTATTTT.

This clonotype was observed at least ten times. The chain recombines TRBV27 with TRBJ2-7; D is uncertain. This CDR3 spans 12 amino acids. V was trimmed by 6 bases and J by 3 bases, leaving 9 bases between them. Looked up from germline, CDR1 is MNHEY and CDR2 is SMNVEV (reference sequence). In nucleotides, the CDR3 is TGTGCCAGCAGCCCCGGGCTCTACGAGCAGTACTTC. Encoded protein: CASSPGLYEQYF.

The gene calls are TRBV2 and TRBJ2-7; 8 nucleotides line up with TRBD2. Trimming at V came to 6 bases and at J to 4 bases, leaving 8 bases not matched to a gene. The germline CDR1 and CDR2 sequences are SNHLY and FYNNEI. The CDR3 loop spans 14 amino acids. The CDR3 region has the DNA TGTGCCAGCAGAACCGGGAGGGCCGGGTACGAGCAGTACTTC. It is translated as CASRTGRAGYEQYF.

This clonotype was seen ten or more times. Written as DNA, the CDR3 is TGTGCCAGCAGTCGGGGACAGGGTTACACCGGGGAGCTGTTTTTT. Residues: CASSRGQGYTGELFF. The chain has TRBV12-3 or TRBV12-4 and TRBJ2-2; the match to TRBD1 covers 9 bases. J gave up 3 bases and V 5 bases, and 4 bases lay outside the gene matches. The CDR3 sequence is 15 residues long.

V and J are TRBV5-1 and TRBJ1-2; 7 bases agree with TRBD1. The V gene end was trimmed by 4 bases and the J gene end by 8 bases; junction bases not matched to a gene: 11. There are 14 residues in the CDR3. Germline V gene sequence: CDR1 SGHRS, CDR2 YFSETQ. CDR3 in amino acids: CASSMTGSVRGYTF. The CDR3 DNA follows: TGCGCCAGCAGCATGACAGGGTCAGTTCGGGGCTACACCTTC.